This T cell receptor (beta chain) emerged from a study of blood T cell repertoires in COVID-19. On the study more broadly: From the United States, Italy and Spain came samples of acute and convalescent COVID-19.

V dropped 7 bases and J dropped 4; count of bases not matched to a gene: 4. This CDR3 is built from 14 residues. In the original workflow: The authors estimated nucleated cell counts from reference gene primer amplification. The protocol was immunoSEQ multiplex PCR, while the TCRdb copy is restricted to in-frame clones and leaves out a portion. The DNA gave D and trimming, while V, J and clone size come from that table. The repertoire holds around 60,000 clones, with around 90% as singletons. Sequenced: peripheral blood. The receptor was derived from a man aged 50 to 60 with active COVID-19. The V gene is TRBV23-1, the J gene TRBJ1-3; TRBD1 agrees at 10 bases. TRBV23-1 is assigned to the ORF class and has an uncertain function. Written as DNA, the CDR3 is TGCGCCAGCAAGACAGGGGGCCCAGGAAACACCATATATTTT. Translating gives CASKTGGPGNTIYF.